The source of this T cell receptor beta chain is a study of T cells in Graves' hyperthyroidism and ophthalmopathy. Clinical symptoms, serum thyroxine, TRAb, thyroid ultrasound and orbital computed tomography established diagnosis. V dropped 0 bases and J dropped 9; count of bases not matched to a gene: 14. The CDR3 has 17 residues. Germline V gives CDR1 SGHTA, CDR2 FQGNSA. As to this clonotype: A much more abundant neighbour one base away suggests this may be a read error.

Researchers amplified the TCR beta CDR3 regions from RNA transcripts. Primed by the HTBI set, a first-round RT-PCR was run on the TCR CDR3. TCRdb called the multiplex PCR reads again in MiXCR, with one record for every CDR3 protein. The data hold 300,000 to 350,000 distinct CDR3 sequences, with around a sixth observed a single time. This chain links TRBV7-2 with TRBJ1-5; 7 bases agree with TRBD1. This receptor was obtained from a woman in her fifties or sixties with Graves' hyperthyroidism. The sample taken for sequencing was blood. CDR3 nucleotide sequence: TGTGCCAGCAGCTTAGCCCCTTCCGGGACAGCCTACGGGCCCCAGCATTTT. This codes for CASSLAPSGTAYGPQHF.